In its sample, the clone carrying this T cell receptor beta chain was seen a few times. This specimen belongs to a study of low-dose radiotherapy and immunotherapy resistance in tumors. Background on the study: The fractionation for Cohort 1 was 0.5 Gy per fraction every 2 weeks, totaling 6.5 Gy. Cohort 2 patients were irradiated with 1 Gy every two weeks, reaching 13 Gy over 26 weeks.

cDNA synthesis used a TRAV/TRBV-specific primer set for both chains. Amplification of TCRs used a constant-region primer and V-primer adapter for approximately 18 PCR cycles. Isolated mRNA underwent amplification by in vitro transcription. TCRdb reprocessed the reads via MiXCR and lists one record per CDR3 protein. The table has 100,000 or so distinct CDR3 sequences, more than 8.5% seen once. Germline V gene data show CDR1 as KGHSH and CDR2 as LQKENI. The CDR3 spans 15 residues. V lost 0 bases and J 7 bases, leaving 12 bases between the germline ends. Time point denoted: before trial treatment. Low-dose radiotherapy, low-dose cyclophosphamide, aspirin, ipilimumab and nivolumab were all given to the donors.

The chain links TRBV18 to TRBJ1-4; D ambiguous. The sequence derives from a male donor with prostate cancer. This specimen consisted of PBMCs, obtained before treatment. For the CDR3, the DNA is TGTGCCAGCTCACCACCGGGCAGGCCTGGTGAAAAACTGTTTTTT. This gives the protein CASSPPGRPGEKLFF. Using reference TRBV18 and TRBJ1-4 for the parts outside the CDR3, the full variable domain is NAGVMQNPRHLVRRRGQEARLRCSPMKGHSHVYWYRQLPEEGLKFMVYLQKENIIDESGMPKERFSAEFPKEGPSILRIQQVVRGDSAAYFCASSPPGRPGEKLFFGSGTQLSVL.